The T cell receptor beta chain described here comes from a study of blood T cells in healthy people across ages (dated by TCRdb to about 2015). Study-wide context: Template switching captured roughly one uniquely barcoded TCR beta cDNA molecule per two T cells in model experiments. The study measured age-related changes in TCR beta repertoire diversity using deep sequencing normalized with unique cDNA molecular identifiers. Donors were grouped into four age groups: young (average 16 years), middle-aged (roughly 38), aged (approximately 67) and long-lived (roughly 80). To avoid experimental bias, donors of different ages were distributed randomly across sequencing lanes. Two additional independent replicas of 1 million unique cDNA reads from the same blood draw were analyzed for two donors (one aged 18 to 30 and one aged 80 or older). The investigation overall reported the following: Bulk unsorted PBMC profiling prevented conclusive comparison of naive and antigen-experienced compartments. As age increased, observed TCR beta diversity per million T cells dropped in a roughly linear way, and a significant reduction was already evident by age 40. The long-lived group showed more naive CD4+ T cells, fewer expanded clones and increased TCR diversity than the aged group, suggesting age selection. Observed TCR beta diversity correlated strongly with the percentage of naive T cells measured by flow cytometry. Because donor CMV infection status was unknown, age-related changes in expanded clonotypes were potentially confounded. Estimates of total diversity based on one million sequenced T cells were regarded as lower bounds and as underestimates.

The germline V gene specifies SGHTA as CDR1 and FQGTGA as CDR2. Compared with germline, V lacks 6 bases and J lacks 7 bases; bases without a gene match: 15. The CDR3 covers 17 residues, taking in both the cysteine and the phenylalanine. CDR3 DNA is the only sequence kept; it has 51 bases, read in frame from the first base. Library preparation was by 5' RACE. The sequencing machine was an Illumina HiSeq 2500. A second PCR of about 7 to 12 cycles was run with a J-beta primer mix and a sample-barcoded 5' primer. A template-switch 5' adaptor carrying 12 random nucleotides introduced a unique molecular identifier onto each TCR beta cDNA molecule. At least 2.5 million CDR3-containing paired-end reads were obtained from each sample. The Mint cDNA synthesis kit, primed by a TRBC-specific oligonucleotide, was used to synthesize first-strand cDNA from all RNA. After uracil-DNA glycosylase treatment, a first 18-cycle PCR used universal primers M1SS and BC2_uni_R on all cDNA. In the source study's methods: Each sample was normalized by randomly selecting 1 million high-quality reads, each carrying a distinct molecular identifier. Instead of being binned into consensus sequences, reads with shared molecular identifiers were discarded. MiTCR, with a Q25 quality threshold and the strictest error-elimination algorithm, was used for CDR3 identification, clonotype clustering and error correction. A nonparametric unseen species model using Euler transformation provided a lower-bound estimate of total TCR beta diversity. TCRdb reanalyzed the raw reads on its own, using fastp at Q25 for trimming and MiXCR for clone calling, and kept in-frame beta chains. One record per CDR3 amino acid sequence lists the most common genes and DNA. None of the V and J calls come from the authors' own analysis; TCRdb made them. The sample data list around 800,000 distinct CDR3 sequences, and 40% to 65% of these were observed just once. Roughly two fifths of the sample lies in the top ten.

There are a few counts of this clonotype. Its antigen target is currently unknown. Per-nucleotide qualities are absent, and no much larger clonotype sits a single base away. Systemically healthy Caucasian individuals from Russia, 39 in total and aged roughly 6 to 95 years, were included as donors. Roughly 10 milliliters of peripheral blood were collected from each donor into EDTA-treated Vacutainer tubes. Ficoll-Paque density-gradient centrifugation was used to isolate PBMCs, with at least 6.5 million per sample. Trizol reagent was used to extract total RNA from PBMCs, with at least 6 micrograms per sample. For every donor, an aliquot of PBMCs went through flow cytometry to measure the percentages of naive CD45RAhigh/CD27high T cells.

This TCR was recovered from an elderly man in good health. The sample comprised blood. The rearrangement combines TRBV7-3 with TRBJ2-1, with 10 middle bases fitting TRBD1. In nucleotides, the sequence is TGTGCCAGCAGGGCCCCATCGGGACAGGGGTTGGGGAATGAGCAGTTCTTC. Its protein is CASRAPSGQGLGNEQFF.